The clone carrying this T cell receptor beta chain was seen only a few times. This specimen comes from a study of CD8+ T cells in alopecia areata. CDR1 and CDR2 from the germline V gene are MDHEN and SYDVKM. The CDR3 loop spans 14 amino acids. Trimming took 5 bases from V and 5 from J, leaving 15 bases between them. TCR sequencing used cDNA made by reverse transcription of extracted RNA. Clones were read by immunoSEQ multiplex PCR, and TCRdb kept only the in-frame ones, dropping some. This sample has approximately 200,000 clones, with 45% to 65% found just once. The treatment denotes: oral pan-JAK inhibitor, 5-10 mg twice daily.

The TCR was taken from a human donor with alopecia areata. The chain combines TRBV28 with TRBJ1-2; D is perhaps TRBD1 (6 bases). The sample in question was CD4+ T cells sorted from blood, obtained at week 4, from a patient treated with tofacitinib. The CDR3 spells CASSLDSLSYGYTF. The CDR3 nucleotides read TGTGCCAGCAGTCTGGACAGCCTCTCGTATGGCTACACCTTC.